What follows are 7 T cell receptor beta chains derived from one specimen sequenced in a study of CXCR3-negative and CXCR3-positive naive CD8 T cells. Broader study findings: Comparison of naive cells showed more hydrophobic TRB CDR3s in CXCR3-positive than in CXCR3-negative naive cells.

Each TRB cDNA library was prepared by 5' RACE (with UMI labels). Using the 5' RACE reads, TCRdb records one entry per CDR3 protein without DNA. Across approximately 100,000 distinct CDR3 sequences, the top ten clones capture 1.1% of the sample. The antigens of these receptors remain unknown. Input material: naive CXCR3+ CD8+ T cells from blood. Documented subset: CD45RO-CCR7+CD27+CD95- naive CD8+ T cells expressing CXCR3 (TNR3+). These TCRs come from a human donor in good health. Some clones in this sample may be carry-over from other donors' samples.

The rearrangement joins TRBV7-3 to TRBJ2-2; TCRdb's D call of TRBD2 is untestable without DNA. The CDR3 totals 15 residues. Looked up from germline, CDR1 is SGHTA and CDR2 is FQGTGA. The CDR3 spells CASSLTDYGDLELFF.

The chain carries TRBV15 and TRBJ2-2; TCRdb outputs TRBD2, but without DNA this stays unchecked. Germline V lookup: CDR1 LNHNV, CDR2 YYDKDF (reference sequence). The CDR3 is made up of 15 amino acids. The CDR3 sequence is CATSRDQARTGELFF.

The rearrangement uses TRBV19 and TRBJ2-2; the TCRdb D gene call, TRBD1, has no DNA to confirm it. Germline CDR1 LNHDA, CDR2 SQIVND (reference sequence). This CDR3 is 15 amino acids long. This chain's CDR3 is CASTSTGGDTGELFF.

The J gene is TRBJ2-2, the V gene TRBV6-5; the D call from TCRdb, TRBD1, cannot be confirmed without DNA. The length of the CDR3 is 14 residues. Germline CDR1 MNHEY, CDR2 SVGAGI. This CDR3 reads CASSQQGATGELFF.

The genes are TRBV14 and TRBJ1-1. CDR3 length: 15 amino acids. Germline-derived CDR1 and CDR2 are SGHDN and FVKESK. CDR3 region: CASSRFGEVGTEAFF.

The CDR3 loop is CASSQAGSGGELYGYTF. The genes are TRBV4-1 and TRBJ1-2; no DNA is available, so the TRBD1 call from TCRdb remains unchecked. Germline loops: CDR1 MGHRA, CDR2 YSYEKL. This CDR3 is 17 amino acids long.

The V call is TRBV29-1, the J call TRBJ2-1; no DNA is available, so the TRBD2 call from TCRdb remains unchecked. The germline V gene has CDR1 SQVTM and CDR2 ANQGSEA. This CDR3 contains 14 residues. The CDR3 here is CSVEVRGGYNEQFF.